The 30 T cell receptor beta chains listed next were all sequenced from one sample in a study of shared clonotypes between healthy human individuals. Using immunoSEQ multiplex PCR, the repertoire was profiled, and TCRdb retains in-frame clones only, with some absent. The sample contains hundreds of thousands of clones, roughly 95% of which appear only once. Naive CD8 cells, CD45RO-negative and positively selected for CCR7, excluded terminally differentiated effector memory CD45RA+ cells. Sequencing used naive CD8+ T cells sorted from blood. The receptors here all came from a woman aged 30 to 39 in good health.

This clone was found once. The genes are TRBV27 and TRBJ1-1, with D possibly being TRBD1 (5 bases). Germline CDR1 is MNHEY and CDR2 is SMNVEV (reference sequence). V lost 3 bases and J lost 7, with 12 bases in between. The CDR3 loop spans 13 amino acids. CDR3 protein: CASSFGAVGEAFF. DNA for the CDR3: TGTGCCAGCAGTTTCGGGGCCGTGGGTGAAGCTTTCTTT.

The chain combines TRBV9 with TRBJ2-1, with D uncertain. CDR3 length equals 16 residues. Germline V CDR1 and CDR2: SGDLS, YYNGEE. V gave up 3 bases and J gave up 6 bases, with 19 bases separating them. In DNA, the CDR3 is TGTGCCAGCAGCGGAATCTCTACGGCCGGGCTCAATGAGCAGTTCTTC. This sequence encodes CASSGISTAGLNEQFF. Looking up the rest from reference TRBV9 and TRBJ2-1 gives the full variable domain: DSGVTQTPKHLITATGQRVTLRCSPRSGDLSVYWYQQSLDQGLQFLIQYYNGEERAKGNILERFSAQQFPDLHSELNLSSLELGDSALYFCASSGISTAGLNEQFFGPGTRLTVL.

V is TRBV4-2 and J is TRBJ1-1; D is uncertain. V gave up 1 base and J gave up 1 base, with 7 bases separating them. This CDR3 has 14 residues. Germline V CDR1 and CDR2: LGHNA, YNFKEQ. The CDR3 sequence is CASSQVSQNTEAFF. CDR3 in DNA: TGTGCCAGCAGCCAAGTGTCACAGAACACTGAAGCTTTCTTT.

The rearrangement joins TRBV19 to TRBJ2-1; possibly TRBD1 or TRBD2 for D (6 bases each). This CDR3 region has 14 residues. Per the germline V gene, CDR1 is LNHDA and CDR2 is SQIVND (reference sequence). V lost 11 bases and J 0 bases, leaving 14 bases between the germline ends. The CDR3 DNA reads TGTGCCTGCGCCGGGGGCGGCTCCTACAATGAGCAGTTCTTC. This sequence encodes CACAGGGSYNEQFF.

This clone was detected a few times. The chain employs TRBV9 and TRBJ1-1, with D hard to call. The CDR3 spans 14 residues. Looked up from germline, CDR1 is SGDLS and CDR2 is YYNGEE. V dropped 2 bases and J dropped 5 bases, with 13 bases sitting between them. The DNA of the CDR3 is TGTGCCAGCAGCGTCGTCCGGGCCGCGACTGAAGCTTTCTTT. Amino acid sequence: CASSVVRAATEAFF.

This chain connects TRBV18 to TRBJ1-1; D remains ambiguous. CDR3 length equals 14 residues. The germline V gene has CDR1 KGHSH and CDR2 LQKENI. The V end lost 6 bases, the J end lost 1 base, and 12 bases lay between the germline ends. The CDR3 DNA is TGTGCCAGCTCCATTTCTGAGGAGAACACTGAAGCTTTCTTT. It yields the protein CASSISEENTEAFF.

CDR3 sequence (DNA): TGTGCCAGCAGATCCGGGACAGGGGATAATTCACCCCTCCACTTT. Translating it yields CASRSGTGDNSPLHF. The chain couples TRBV6-5 to TRBJ1-6, with 10 bases matching TRBD1. V shed 6 bases, J shed 5 bases, and the junction held 4 bases outside the gene matches. Looked up from germline, CDR1 is MNHEY and CDR2 is SVGAGI. CDR3 length: 15 amino acids.

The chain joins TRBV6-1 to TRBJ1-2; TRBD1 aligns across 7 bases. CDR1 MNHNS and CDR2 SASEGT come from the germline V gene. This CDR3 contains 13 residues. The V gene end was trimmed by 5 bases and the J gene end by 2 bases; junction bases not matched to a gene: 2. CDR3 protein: CASSLTGNYGYTF. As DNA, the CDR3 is TGTGCCAGCAGTTTGACAGGGAACTATGGCTACACCTTC.

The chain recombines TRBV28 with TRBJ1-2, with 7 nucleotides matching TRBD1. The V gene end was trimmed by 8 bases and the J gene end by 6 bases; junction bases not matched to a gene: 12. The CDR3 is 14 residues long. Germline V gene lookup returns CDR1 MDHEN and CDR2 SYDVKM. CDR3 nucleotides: TGTGCCAGCCTTTTCCTAAAGGGGGCGCATGGCTACACCTTC. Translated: CASLFLKGAHGYTF.

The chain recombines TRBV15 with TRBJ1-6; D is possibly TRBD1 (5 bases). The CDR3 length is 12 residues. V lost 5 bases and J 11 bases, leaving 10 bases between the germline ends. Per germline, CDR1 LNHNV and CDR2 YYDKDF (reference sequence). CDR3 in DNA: TGTGCCACCAGCGGGGGGATCCCACCCCTCCACTTT. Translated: CATSGGIPPLHF.

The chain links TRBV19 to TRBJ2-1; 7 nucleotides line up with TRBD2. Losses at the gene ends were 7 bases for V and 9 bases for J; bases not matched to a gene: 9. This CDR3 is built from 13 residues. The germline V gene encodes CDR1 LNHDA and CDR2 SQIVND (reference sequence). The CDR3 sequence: CASNPGRLSEQFF. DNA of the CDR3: TGTGCCAGTAACCCCGGGAGGCTATCTGAGCAGTTCTTC.

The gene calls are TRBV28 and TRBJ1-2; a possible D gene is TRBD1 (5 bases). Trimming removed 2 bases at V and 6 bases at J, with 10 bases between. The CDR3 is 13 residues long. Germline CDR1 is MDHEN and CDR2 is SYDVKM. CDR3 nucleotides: TGTGCCAGCAGTTTAGGGGGTAGGGATGGCTACACCTTC. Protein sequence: CASSLGGRDGYTF.

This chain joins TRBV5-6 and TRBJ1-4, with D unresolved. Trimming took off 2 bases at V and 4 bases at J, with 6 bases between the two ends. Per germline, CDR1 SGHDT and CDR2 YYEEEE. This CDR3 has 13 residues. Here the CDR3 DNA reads TGTGCCAGCAGCTTTCAGAATAATGAAAAACTGTTTTTT. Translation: CASSFQNNEKLFF.

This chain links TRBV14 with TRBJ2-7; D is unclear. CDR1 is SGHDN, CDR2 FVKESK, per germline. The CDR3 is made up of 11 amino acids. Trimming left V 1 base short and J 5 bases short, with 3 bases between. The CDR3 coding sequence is TGTGCCAGCAGCCAAGGAAACGAGCAGTACTTC. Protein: CASSQGNEQYF.

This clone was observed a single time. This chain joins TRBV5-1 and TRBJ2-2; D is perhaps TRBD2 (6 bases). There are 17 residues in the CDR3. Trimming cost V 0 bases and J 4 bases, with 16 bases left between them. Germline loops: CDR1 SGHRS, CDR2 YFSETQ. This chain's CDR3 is CASSLVSIAEVTGELFF. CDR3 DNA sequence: TGCGCCAGCAGCTTGGTTTCTATAGCGGAAGTCACCGGGGAGCTGTTTTTT.

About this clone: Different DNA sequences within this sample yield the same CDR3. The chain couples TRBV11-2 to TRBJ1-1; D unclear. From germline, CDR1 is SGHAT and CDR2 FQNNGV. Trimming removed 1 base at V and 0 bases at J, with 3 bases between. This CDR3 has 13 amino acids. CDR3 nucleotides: TGTGCCAGCAGCTTAGGCCTGAACACTGAAGCTTTCTTT. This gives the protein CASSLGLNTEAFF.

The CDR3 protein is CASSESTGAYEQYF. The CDR3 nucleotides read TGCGCCAGCAGTGAGTCGACAGGGGCCTACGAGCAGTACTTC. This chain joins TRBV10-2 and TRBJ2-7; 8 positions match TRBD1. The trim removed 0 bases at V and 2 bases at J, leaving 0 bases unmatched. From germline, CDR1 is WSHSY and CDR2 SAAADI. The CDR3 runs 14 residues.

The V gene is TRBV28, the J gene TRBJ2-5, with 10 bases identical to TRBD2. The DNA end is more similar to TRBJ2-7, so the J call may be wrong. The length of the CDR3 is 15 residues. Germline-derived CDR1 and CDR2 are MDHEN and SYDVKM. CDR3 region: CASSPSSGSSYEQYF. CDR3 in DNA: TGTGCCAGCAGTCCTTCTAGCGGGAGCTCCTACGAGCAGTACTTC.

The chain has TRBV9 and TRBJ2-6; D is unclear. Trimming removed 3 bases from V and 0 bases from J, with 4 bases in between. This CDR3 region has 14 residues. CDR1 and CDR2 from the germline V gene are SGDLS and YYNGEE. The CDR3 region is CASSDPSGANVLTF. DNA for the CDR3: TGTGCCAGCAGCGATCCCTCTGGGGCCAACGTCCTGACTTTC.

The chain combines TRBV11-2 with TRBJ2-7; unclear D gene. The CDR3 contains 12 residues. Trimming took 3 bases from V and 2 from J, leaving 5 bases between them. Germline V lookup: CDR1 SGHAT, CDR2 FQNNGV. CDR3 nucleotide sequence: TGTGCCAGCAGCTTCGTGGCCTACGAGCAGTACTTC. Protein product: CASSFVAYEQYF.

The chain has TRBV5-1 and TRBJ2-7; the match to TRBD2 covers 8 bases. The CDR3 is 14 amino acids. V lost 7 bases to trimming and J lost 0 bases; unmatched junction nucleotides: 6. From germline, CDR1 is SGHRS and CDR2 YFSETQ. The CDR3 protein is CASGFGTSSYEQYF. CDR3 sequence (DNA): TGCGCCAGCGGTTTCGGGACTAGCTCCTACGAGCAGTACTTC.

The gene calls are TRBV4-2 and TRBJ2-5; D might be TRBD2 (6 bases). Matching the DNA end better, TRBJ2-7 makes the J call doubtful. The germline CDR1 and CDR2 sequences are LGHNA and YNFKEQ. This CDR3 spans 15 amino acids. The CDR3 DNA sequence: TGTGCCAGCAGCCAGCTCGGGAGAGGGAGCCACGAGCAGTACTTC. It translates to CASSQLGRGSHEQYF.

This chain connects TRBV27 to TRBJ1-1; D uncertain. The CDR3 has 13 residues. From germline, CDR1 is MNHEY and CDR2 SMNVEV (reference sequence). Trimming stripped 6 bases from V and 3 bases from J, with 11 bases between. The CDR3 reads CASSPRRYTEAFF. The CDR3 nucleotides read TGTGCCAGCAGCCCGAGGCGGTACACTGAAGCTTTCTTT.

The CDR3 loop reads CASSTQGIGYEQYF. For the CDR3, the DNA is TGTGCCAGCAGTACCCAGGGAATCGGTTACGAGCAGTACTTC. The chain uses TRBV13 and TRBJ2-5; D is possibly TRBD1 (5 bases). The last part of the DNA fits TRBJ2-7 better; the J call may be wrong. The germline CDR1 and CDR2 sequences are PRHDT and FYEKMQ (reference sequence). CDR3 length equals 14 residues.

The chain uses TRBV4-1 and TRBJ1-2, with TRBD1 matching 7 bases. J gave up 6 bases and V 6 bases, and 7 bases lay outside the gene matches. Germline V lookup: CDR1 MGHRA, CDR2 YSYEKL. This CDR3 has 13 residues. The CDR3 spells CASRGTGVNGYTF. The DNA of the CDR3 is TGCGCCAGCAGGGGAACAGGGGTAAATGGCTACACCTTC.

The chain's CDR3 is CASSLFKGRSGDTQYF. The DNA of the CDR3 is TGTGCCAGCAGCTTATTTAAGGGGCGCTCCGGGGATACGCAGTATTTT. This sequence joins TRBV7-9 and TRBJ2-3; D is possibly TRBD1 (5 bases). CDR3 length: 16 amino acids. Germline CDR1 SEHNR, CDR2 FQNEAQ (reference sequence). Trimming left V 2 bases short and J 6 bases short, with 18 bases between.

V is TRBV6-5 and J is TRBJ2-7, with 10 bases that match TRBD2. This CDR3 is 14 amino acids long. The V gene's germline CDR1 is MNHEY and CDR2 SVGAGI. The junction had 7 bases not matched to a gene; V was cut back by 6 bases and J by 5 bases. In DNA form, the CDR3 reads TGTGCCAGCAGCTTTTGGACTAGCGGCCACGAGCAGTACTTC. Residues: CASSFWTSGHEQYF.

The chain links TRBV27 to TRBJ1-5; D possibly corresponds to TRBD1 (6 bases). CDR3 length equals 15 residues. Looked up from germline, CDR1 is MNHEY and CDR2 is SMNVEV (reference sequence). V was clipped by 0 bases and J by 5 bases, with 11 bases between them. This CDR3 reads CASSLSGQGHQPQHF. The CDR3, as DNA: TGTGCCAGCAGTTTATCGGGACAAGGACATCAGCCCCAGCATTTT.

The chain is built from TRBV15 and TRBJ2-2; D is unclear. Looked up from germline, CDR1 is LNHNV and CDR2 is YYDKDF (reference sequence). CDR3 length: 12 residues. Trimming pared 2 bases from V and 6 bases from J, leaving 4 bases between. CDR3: CATSRNAGELFF. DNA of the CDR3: TGTGCCACCAGCAGAAATGCCGGGGAGCTGTTTTTT.

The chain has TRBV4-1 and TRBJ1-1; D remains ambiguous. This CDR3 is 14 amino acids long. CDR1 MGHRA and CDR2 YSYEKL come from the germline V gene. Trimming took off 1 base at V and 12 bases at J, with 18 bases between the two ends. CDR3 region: CASSQVLGGSETFF. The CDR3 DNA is TGCGCCAGCAGCCAAGTTTTGGGAGGGTCTGAGACTTTCTTT.